This T cell receptor (beta chain) is drawn from a study of shared clonotypes between healthy human individuals. Sequenced by immunoSEQ multiplex PCR; TCRdb stores in-frame clones only, minus some. Of some 2.3 million clones in the sample, 90% to 95% were seen once. Study conclusions and caveats: Compared with memory subsets, naive subsets generally had larger estimated richness.

To note about this clone: Its antigen is not identified.

Germline CDR1 reads SGHDN; CDR2 reads FVKESK. The CDR3 contains 14 residues. V was shortened by 1 base and J by 4 bases, with 10 bases between the two germline ends. The donors were all Caucasian adults (living in Nashville, Tennessee). Sequencing was carried out using naive CD4+ T cells from PBMCs. Subset reported: CD45RA+ positively selected. This receptor was taken from a man in his late teens or twenties in good health. Some clones in this sample may be carry-over from other donors' samples. The chain recombines TRBV14 with TRBJ1-1; D is undetermined. CDR3 sequence: CASSQGRWSTEAFF. CDR3 in DNA: TGTGCCAGCAGCCAAGGGAGGTGGAGCACTGAAGCTTTCTTT.